This TCR beta chain was recorded in a study of blood T cell repertoires in COVID-19. Overall study: COVID-19 samples from acute and convalescent phases originated in the United States, Italy and Spain.

CDR1 and CDR2 (germline): LNHDA, SQIVND (reference sequence). The CDR3 contains 12 residues. The V gene lost 7 bases and the J gene lost 8 bases, with 14 bases spanning the gap. Those enrolled in Seattle joined during active infection and were followed longitudinally afterward. Per the authors' pipeline: Nucleated cell number was recorded as an estimate derived from reference gene primer amplification. Sequencing was performed with immunoSEQ multiplex PCR; in TCRdb, only in-frame clones are kept and a portion is missing. For V, J and clone size, that table is used; D and trimming come from the DNA. The sample includes about 200,000 clones, 85% seen only once; the top ten take under 0.95%.

The chain employs TRBV19 and TRBJ1-2; D gene unclear. The receptor comes from a man in his 60s with COVID-19, enrolled during active disease. Sequenced input: peripheral blood. CDR3: CASTEGGSGYTF. The CDR3, as DNA: TGTGCCAGTACCGAGGGAGGTAGCGGCTACACCTTC.